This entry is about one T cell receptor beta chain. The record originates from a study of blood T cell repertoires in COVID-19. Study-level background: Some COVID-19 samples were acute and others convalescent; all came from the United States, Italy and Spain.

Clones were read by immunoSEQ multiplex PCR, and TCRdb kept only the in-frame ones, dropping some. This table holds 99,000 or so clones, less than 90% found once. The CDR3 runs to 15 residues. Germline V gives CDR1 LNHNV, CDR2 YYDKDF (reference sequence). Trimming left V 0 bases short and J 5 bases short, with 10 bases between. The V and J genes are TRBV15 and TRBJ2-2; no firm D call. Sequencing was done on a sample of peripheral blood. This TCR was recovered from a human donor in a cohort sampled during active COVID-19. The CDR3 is CATSRDLLRTGELFF. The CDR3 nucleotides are TGTGCCACCAGCAGAGATCTTCTGCGGACCGGGGAGCTGTTTTTT.